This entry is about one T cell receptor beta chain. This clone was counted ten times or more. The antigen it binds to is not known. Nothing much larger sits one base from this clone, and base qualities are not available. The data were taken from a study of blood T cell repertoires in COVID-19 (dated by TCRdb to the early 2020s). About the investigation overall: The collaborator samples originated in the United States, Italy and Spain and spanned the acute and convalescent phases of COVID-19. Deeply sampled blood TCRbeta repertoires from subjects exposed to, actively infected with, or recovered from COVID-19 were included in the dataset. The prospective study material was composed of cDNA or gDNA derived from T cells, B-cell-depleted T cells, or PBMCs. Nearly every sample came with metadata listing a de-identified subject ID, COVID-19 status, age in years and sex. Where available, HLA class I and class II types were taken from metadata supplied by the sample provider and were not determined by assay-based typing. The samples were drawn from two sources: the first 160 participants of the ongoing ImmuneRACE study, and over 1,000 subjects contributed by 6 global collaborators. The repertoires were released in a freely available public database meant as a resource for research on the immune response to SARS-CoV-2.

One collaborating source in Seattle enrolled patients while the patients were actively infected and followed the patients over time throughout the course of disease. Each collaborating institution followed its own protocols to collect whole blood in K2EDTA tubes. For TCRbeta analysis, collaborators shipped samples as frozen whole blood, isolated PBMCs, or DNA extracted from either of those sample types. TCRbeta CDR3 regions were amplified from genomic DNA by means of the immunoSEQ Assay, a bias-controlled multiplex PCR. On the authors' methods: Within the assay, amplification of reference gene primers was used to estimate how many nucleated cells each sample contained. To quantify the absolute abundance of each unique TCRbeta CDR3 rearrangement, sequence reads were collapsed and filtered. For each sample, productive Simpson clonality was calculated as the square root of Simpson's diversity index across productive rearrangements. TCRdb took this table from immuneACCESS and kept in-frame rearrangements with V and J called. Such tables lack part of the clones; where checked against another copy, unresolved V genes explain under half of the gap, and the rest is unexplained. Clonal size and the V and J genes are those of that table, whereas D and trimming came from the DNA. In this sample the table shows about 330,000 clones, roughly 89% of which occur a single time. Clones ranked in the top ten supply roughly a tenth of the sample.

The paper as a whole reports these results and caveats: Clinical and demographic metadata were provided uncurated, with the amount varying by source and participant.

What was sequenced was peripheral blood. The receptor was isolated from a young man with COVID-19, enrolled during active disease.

The CDR3 reads CASSPSAGNYGYTF. The bases read TGTGCCAGCTCACCAAGTGCAGGGAACTATGGCTACACCTTC. The rearrangement combines TRBV18 with TRBJ1-2, with a weak D call of TRBD1 (5 bases match). The CDR3 spans 14 residues, from the cysteine through the phenylalanine. Kept here is only the CDR3 DNA, which spans 42 bases and is read in frame from base 1. Sequences KGHSH (CDR1) and LQKENI (CDR2) are obtained from the germline V gene. At the junction V is shortened by 2 bases and J by 2 bases, with 9 bases in between.